This record covers a single T cell receptor (beta chain). What it binds is not known. The V gene end was trimmed by 11 bases and the J gene end by 4 bases; junction bases not matched to a gene: 8. CDR3 length: 12 amino acids. Germline loops: CDR1 LNHDA, CDR2 SQIVND (reference sequence). The primer mix had 60 Vbeta and 13 Jbeta primers. Some clones are missing from TCRdb's copy, which holds only in-frame ones; the method was immunoSEQ multiplex PCR. This table has 150,000 or so clones, roughly 85% appearing once. The data were obtained in a study of cytomegalovirus exposure and HLA in healthy donors. Study conclusions and caveats: Earlier analysis looked at TCR beta V segments, and most were productive about 90% or about 30% of the time.

The sequencing input was PBMCs. This sequence joins TRBV19 and TRBJ2-7, with 7 bases matching TRBD2. The sequence came from a man between 40 and 49 years old in good health and CMV-seropositive. For the CDR3, the DNA is TGTGCCGTTGGGCGGGAGCCTTACGAGCAGTACTTC. Amino acids: CAVGREPYEQYF. Drawing the rest from reference TRBV19 and TRBJ2-7, the complete variable domain is DGGITQSPKYLFRKEGQNVTLSCEQNLNHDAMYWYRQDPGQGLRLIYYSQIVNDFQKGDIAEGYSVSREKKESFPLTVTSAQKNPTAFYLCAVGREPYEQYFGPGTRLTVT.